This T cell receptor beta chain is from a study of OX40 agonist ivuxolimab in advanced cancers. Here immunoSEQ multiplex PCR was the method, and the copy in TCRdb shows in-frame clones only, minus some. The sample yields fewer than 80,000 clones, roughly four fifths seen once. This clone was observed a few times. Looked up from germline, CDR1 is KGHSH and CDR2 is LQKENI. The CDR3 totals 15 residues. V shed 4 bases and J shed 7 bases, with 19 bases lying between them. The V and J genes are TRBV18 and TRBJ1-2; possibly TRBD1 for D (6 bases). This sample comprised CD4+ or CD8+ T cells sorted from blood, obtained in a trial of the OX40 agonist ivuxolimab. The sequence was obtained from an adult with an advanced solid tumor such as melanoma, head and neck, liver or kidney cancer. Written as DNA, the CDR3 is TGTGCCAGCTCACGAGCGTATGAACAGGGCTCTGGCTACACCTTC. The encoded protein is CASSRAYEQGSGYTF.